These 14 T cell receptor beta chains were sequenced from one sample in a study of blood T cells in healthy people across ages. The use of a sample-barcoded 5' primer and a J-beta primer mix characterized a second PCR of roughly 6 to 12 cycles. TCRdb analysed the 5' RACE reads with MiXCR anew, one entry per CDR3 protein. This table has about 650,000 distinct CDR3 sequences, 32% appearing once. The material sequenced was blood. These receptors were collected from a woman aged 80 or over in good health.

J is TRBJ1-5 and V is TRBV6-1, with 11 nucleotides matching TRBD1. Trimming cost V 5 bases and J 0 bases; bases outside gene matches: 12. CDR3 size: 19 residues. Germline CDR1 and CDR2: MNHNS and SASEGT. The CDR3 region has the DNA TGTGCCAGCAGTCCTTATCGGGGGACAGGGGGTTATAGCAATCAGCCCCAGCATTTT. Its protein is CASSPYRGTGGYSNQPQHF.

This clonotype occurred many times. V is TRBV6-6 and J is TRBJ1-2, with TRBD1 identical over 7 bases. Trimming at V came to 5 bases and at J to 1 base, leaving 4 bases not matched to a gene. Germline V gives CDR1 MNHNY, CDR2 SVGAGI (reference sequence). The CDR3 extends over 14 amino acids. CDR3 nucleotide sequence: TGTGCCAGCAGTGCGGGACAGATTAACTATGGCTACACCTTC. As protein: CASSAGQINYGYTF.

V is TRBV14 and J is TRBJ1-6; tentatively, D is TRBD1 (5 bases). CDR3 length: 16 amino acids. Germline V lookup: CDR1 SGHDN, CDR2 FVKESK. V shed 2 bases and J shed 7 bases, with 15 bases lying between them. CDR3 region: CASSQIEGSGNSPLHF. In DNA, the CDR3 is TGTGCCAGCAGCCAAATTGAGGGGTCGGGAAATTCACCCCTCCACTTT.

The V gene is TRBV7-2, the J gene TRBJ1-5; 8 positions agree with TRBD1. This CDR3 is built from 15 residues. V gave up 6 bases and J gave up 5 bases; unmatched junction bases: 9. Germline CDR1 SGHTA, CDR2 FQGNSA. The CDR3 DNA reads TGTGCCAGCAGTCCGGACAGGGCCCCCTATCAGCCCCAGCATTTT. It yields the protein CASSPDRAPYQPQHF.

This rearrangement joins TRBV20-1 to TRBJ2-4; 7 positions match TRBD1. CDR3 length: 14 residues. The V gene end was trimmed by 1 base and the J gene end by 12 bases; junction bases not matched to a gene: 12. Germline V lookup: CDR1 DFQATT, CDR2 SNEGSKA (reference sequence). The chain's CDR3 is CSARGESTGDTQYF. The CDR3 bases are TGCAGTGCTAGAGGGGAGAGCACAGGGGACACTCAGTACTTC.

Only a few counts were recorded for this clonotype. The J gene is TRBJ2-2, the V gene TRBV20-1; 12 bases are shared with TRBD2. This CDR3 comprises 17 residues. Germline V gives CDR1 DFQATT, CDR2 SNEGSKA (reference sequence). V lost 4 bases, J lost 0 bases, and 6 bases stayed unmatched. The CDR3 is CSAKPLAGGSNTGELFF. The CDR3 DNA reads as TGCAGTGCTAAGCCACTAGCGGGGGGCTCGAACACCGGGGAGCTGTTTTTT.

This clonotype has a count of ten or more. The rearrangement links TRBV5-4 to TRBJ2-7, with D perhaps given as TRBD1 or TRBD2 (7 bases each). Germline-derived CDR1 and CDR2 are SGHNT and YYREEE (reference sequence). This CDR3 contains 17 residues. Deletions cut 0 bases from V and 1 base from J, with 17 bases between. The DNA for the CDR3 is TGTGCCAGCAGCTTGGCCCGGGGGGCAGGGGGATCCTACGAGCAGTACTTC. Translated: CASSLARGAGGSYEQYF.

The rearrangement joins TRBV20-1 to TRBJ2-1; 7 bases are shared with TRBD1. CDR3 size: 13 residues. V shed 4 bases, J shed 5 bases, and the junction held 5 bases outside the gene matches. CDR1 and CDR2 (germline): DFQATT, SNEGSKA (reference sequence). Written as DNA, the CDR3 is TGCAGTGCTATGGGGGACAGAAACAATGAGCAGTTCTTC. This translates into CSAMGDRNNEQFF.

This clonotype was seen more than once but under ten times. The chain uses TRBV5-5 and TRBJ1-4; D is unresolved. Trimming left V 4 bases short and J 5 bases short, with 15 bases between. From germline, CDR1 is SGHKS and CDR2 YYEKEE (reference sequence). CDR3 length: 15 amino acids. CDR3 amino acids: CASSLAGLPNEKLFF. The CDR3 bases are TGTGCCAGCAGCCTGGCCGGACTCCCGAATGAAAAACTGTTTTTT.

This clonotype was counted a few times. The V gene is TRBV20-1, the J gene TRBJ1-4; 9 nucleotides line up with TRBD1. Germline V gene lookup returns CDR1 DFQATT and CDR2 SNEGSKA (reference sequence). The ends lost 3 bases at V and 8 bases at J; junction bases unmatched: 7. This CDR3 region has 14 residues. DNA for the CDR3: TGCAGTGCTAGTGGGACAGGGATTTTCGAAAAACTGTTTTTT. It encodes CSASGTGIFEKLFF.

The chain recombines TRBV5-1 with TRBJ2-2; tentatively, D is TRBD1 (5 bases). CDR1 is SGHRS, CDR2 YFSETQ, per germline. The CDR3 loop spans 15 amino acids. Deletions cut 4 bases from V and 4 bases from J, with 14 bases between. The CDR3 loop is CASSDATGITGELFF. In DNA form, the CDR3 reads TGCGCCAGCAGCGATGCAACAGGAATCACCGGGGAGCTGTTTTTT.

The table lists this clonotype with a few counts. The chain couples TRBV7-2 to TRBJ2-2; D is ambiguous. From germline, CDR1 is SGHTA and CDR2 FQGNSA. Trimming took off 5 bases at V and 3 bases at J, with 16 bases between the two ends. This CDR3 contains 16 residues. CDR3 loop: CASSLPWEQHTGELFF. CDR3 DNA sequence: TGTGCCAGCAGCCTACCGTGGGAACAGCACACCGGGGAGCTGTTTTTT.

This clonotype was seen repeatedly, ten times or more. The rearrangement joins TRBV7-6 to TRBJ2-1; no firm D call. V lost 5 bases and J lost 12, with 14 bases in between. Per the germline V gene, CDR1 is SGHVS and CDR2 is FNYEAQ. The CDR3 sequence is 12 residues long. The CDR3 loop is CASSPQTSRQFF. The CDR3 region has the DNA TGTGCCAGCAGCCCACAGACCAGTCGGCAGTTCTTC.

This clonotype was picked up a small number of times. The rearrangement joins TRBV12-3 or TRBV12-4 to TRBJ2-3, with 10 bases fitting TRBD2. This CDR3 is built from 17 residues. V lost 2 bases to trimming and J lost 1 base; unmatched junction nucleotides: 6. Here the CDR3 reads CASSLSGRAGRTDTQYF. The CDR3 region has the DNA TGTGCCAGCAGTTTAAGCGGGAGGGCCGGTCGCACAGATACGCAGTATTTT.